These 8 T cell receptor beta chains share one sample of origin, sequenced in a study of blood T cell repertoires in COVID-19. Generated by immunoSEQ multiplex PCR, the TCRdb table keeps only in-frame clones and is missing some. Among under 250,000 clones listed, 84% were seen once. Specimen: peripheral blood. The receptors were sampled from a man aged 50 to 60 with acute or convalescent COVID-19.

This clone was seen once. This chain connects TRBV5-4 to TRBJ1-3, with D hard to call. Trimming pared 1 base from V and 4 bases from J, leaving 12 bases between. There are 15 residues in the CDR3. Germline CDR1 and CDR2: SGHNT and YYREEE (reference sequence). The DNA of the CDR3 is TGTGCCAGCAGCTTGCAAAGGTCAGGCGGAAACACCATATATTTT. Its protein product is CASSLQRSGGNTIYF.

The J gene is TRBJ2-1, the V gene TRBV4-1; a weak D match, TRBD1 (6 bases). Germline CDR1 is MGHRA and CDR2 is YSYEKL. This CDR3 region has 15 residues. V dropped 5 bases and J dropped 4 bases, with 15 bases sitting between them. The CDR3 here is CASSSGALVYNEQFF. The CDR3 DNA sequence: TGCGCCAGCAGCTCAGGGGCACTAGTGTACAATGAGCAGTTCTTC.

This sequence joins TRBV6-6 and TRBJ2-2; D gene uncertain. The CDR3 has 14 residues. V was shortened by 6 bases and J by 1 base, with 9 bases between the two germline ends. CDR1 and CDR2 (germline): MNHNY, SVGAGI (reference sequence). CDR3 loop: CASSPPRNTGELFF. CDR3 coding DNA: TGTGCCAGCAGCCCCCCCCGGAACACCGGGGAGCTGTTTTTT.

The V and J genes are TRBV5-8 and TRBJ1-1; TRBD1 matches 10 bases. Germline-derived CDR1 and CDR2 are SGHTS and YDEGEE. The CDR3 contains 17 residues. Trimming at V came to 2 bases and at J to 4 bases, leaving 11 bases not matched to a gene. CDR3 DNA: TGTGCCAGCAGCTTTTTCATTAGGACAGGGGGTACCACTGAAGCTTTCTTT. Encoded protein: CASSFFIRTGGTTEAFF.

This clone was observed a few times. The same CDR3 arises from other DNA sequences in this sample as well. This chain connects TRBV9 to TRBJ1-5; D not certain. The V gene's germline CDR1 is SGDLS and CDR2 YYNGEE. Deletions cut 0 bases from V and 7 bases from J, with 8 bases between. The CDR3 consists of 13 residues. The CDR3 is CASSVGEGQPQHF. The CDR3 nucleotides read TGTGCCAGCAGCGTAGGGGAGGGACAGCCCCAGCATTTT.

This chain joins TRBV4-2 and TRBJ1-5, with D uncertain. Germline values: CDR1 LGHNA, CDR2 YNFKEQ. The CDR3 spans 15 residues. Trimming cost V 4 bases and J 1 base, with 11 bases left between them. DNA for the CDR3: TGTGCCAGCAGCCCGTGGAGTTCGAGCAATCAGCCCCAGCATTTT. This encodes CASSPWSSSNQPQHF.

The V gene is TRBV19, the J gene TRBJ2-3; D is ambiguous. V was shortened by 7 bases and J by 2 bases, with 13 bases between the two germline ends. Germline V CDR1 and CDR2: LNHDA, SQIVND (reference sequence). The CDR3 length is 14 residues. The CDR3 DNA follows: TGTGCCAGTAATGGTGGCGGATACACAGATACGCAGTATTTT. It codes for CASNGGGYTDTQYF.

The chain employs TRBV6-1 and TRBJ1-3; 11 bases fit TRBD1. The length of the CDR3 is 19 residues. Unmatched junction bases numbered 11, after V lost 4 bases and J lost 0 bases. Germline V gene data show CDR1 as MNHNS and CDR2 as SASEGT. CDR3 coding DNA: TGTGCCAGCAGTGCGAGGAGTACGGGACAGGGGGACTCTGGAAACACCATATATTTT. Translated: CASSARSTGQGDSGNTIYF.